A selection of T cell receptor beta chains follows, all from one sample in a study of blood T cell repertoires in COVID-19. Clones were sequenced by immunoSEQ multiplex PCR, and TCRdb holds only the in-frame ones, with some missing. The sample carries roughly 64,000 clones, 65% to 90% recorded once. The sequenced sample consisted of peripheral blood. Receptors originate from a middle-aged man with active COVID-19. Each CDR3 is given with its conserved first and last residue. D genes are given only for firm matches.

v_gene	j_gene	d_gene	CDR3aa
TRBV19	TRBJ2-5	NA	CASSPLHSTETQYF
TRBV12-5	TRBJ2-1	NA	CASGSVEFVSSYNEQFF
TRBV4-1	TRBJ2-3	TRBD2	CASSQAHSAGGEDTQYF
TRBV7-3	TRBJ2-3	TRBD1	CASSLHSTGQGTDTQYF
TRBV29-1	TRBJ1-1	NA	CSVRARQDELEAFF
TRBV18	TRBJ2-4	NA	CASSSGQQLAKNIQYF
TRBV7-3	TRBJ2-2	NA	CASSSQGTGELFF
TRBV6-4	TRBJ1-5	NA	CASSDETPGPPGQPQHF
TRBV6-6	TRBJ1-5	NA	CASSSNLMTGNQPQHF
TRBV11-2	TRBJ2-7	TRBD2	CASSFGLEGEQYF
TRBV7-2	TRBJ2-7	NA	CASSLEVSGYEQYF
TRBV6-5	TRBJ2-1	TRBD1	CASMGRGPYNEQFF
TRBV10-3	TRBJ2-3	TRBD2	CAISRGLAGGMGTDTQYF
TRBV2	TRBJ2-7	NA	CASIARGHSYEQYF
TRBV3-1/TRBV3-2	TRBJ1-2	TRBD1	CASSQAAGTAQGYGYTF
TRBV6-6	TRBJ2-1	NA	CASSTGYNEQFF
TRBV7-2	TRBJ1-2	NA	CASSLNNNYGYTF
TRBV14	TRBJ2-1	NA	CASSLGVSSGLAYNEQFF
TRBV7-3	TRBJ2-1	TRBD2	CASSLRGAGYEQFF
TRBV18	TRBJ1-4	NA	CASSPGASNEKLFF
TRBV7-2	TRBJ2-3	TRBD2	CASSRSAGGLTDTQYF
TRBV6-5	TRBJ1-6	TRBD1	CASSYTSGQGNSPLHF
TRBV2	TRBJ2-7	NA	CASSGGGGRYEQYF
TRBV2	TRBJ2-2	NA	CASSRQNTGELFF
TRBV4-3	TRBJ2-1	NA	CASSHHRTGNNEQFF
TRBV5-1	TRBJ2-3	NA	CASSVNTDTQYF
TRBV7-3	TRBJ2-1	NA	CASSLGSSEYNEQFF
TRBV7-7	TRBJ2-3	NA	CASSAMDRGTQYF
TRBV20-1	TRBJ2-1	TRBD1	CSASRTGDYNEQFF
TRBV28	TRBJ2-1	NA	CASSLEESSYNEQFF
TRBV7-6	TRBJ2-3	NA	CASSLAAFSTDTQYF
TRBV2	TRBJ1-6	TRBD1	CASSPGQGINSPLHF
TRBV12-5	TRBJ2-3	TRBD1	CASGLGQDPTDTQYF
TRBV5-4	TRBJ2-7	NA	CASSAQGYGYEQYF
TRBV4-1	TRBJ1-1	TRBD1	CASSRWTGENTEAFF
TRBV4-1	TRBJ2-1	NA	CASSQVRAGEGVSNEQFF
TRBV5-1	TRBJ1-2	TRBD1	CASSPGQGDYGYTF
TRBV11-2	TRBJ2-3	NA	CASSLTSLGADTQYF
TRBV7-9	TRBJ1-4	NA	CASSLALEQGGEKLFF
TRBV5-4	TRBJ2-1	NA	CASSAGRYNEQFF
TRBV28	TRBJ2-3	NA	CASKAATGSTDTQYF
TRBV4-1	TRBJ1-4	TRBD1	CASSQDGTGLNEKLFF
TRBV6-2/TRBV6-3	TRBJ1-6	TRBD1	CASSYEIGNRGARNSPLHF
TRBV9	TRBJ2-7	NA	CASKGLGGGEQYF
TRBV6-2/TRBV6-3	TRBJ2-7	NA	CASSYSSGIEEQYF
TRBV21-1	TRBJ1-6	NA	CASSKVGQGNSPLHF
TRBV27	TRBJ2-1	TRBD1	CASTINTGGAYNEQFF
TRBV27	TRBJ2-5	TRBD2	CASSLASGGHFQETQYF
TRBV27	TRBJ2-3	TRBD2	CASERLAGDWGRTDTQYF
TRBV19	TRBJ2-5	TRBD1	CASSGPARGETQYF
TRBV7-9	TRBJ2-7	NA	CASSNGHPYEQYF